These 9 T cell receptor beta chains originate from one sample sequenced in a study of CD8 T cells in Susac syndrome (dated by TCRdb to about 2019). The receptor library was made with the immunoSEQ multiplex PCR assay. RNA was extracted using the RNeasy kit, and about 0.5 to 1 ug of the RNA was reverse transcribed with random hexamers. The public reads were quality trimmed at Q25 with fastp and then assembled into clones with MiXCR by TCRdb, keeping productive beta chains. CDR3 protein duplicates are merged, each entry listing the most common genes and DNA. The sample table lists roughly 200,000 distinct CDR3 sequences, just under 95% of them with a count of one. The ten largest clones take up 0.099% of the sample. The material sequenced was CD4+ T cells from PBMCs. The origin of the receptors is a human donor with Susac syndrome.

The V gene is TRBV7-2, the J gene TRBJ1-2; TRBD1 matches at 8 bases. The J segment lost 7 bases and the V segment lost 5 bases, leaving 6 bases of the junction unmatched. The CDR3 has 13 residues. Germline V gene lookup returns CDR1 SGHTA and CDR2 FQGNSA. The CDR3 sequence is CASSQGQGGGYTF. CDR3 DNA sequence: TGTGCCAGCAGCCAAGGACAGGGAGGTGGCTACACCTTC.

The chain has TRBV10-3 and TRBJ2-7; 10 bases agree with TRBD2. In germline, CDR1 is ENHRY, CDR2 SYGVKD. The CDR3 contains 15 residues. V gave up 0 bases and J gave up 4 bases; unmatched junction bases: 3. The CDR3 reads CAISESASGGYEQYF. The CDR3 region has the DNA TGTGCCATCAGTGAGTCCGCTAGCGGGGGATACGAGCAGTACTTC.

V and J are TRBV5-1 and TRBJ2-7; TRBD2 matches 10 bases. The CDR3 consists of 14 residues. Germline CDR1 reads SGHRS; CDR2 reads YFSETQ. With V trimmed by 8 bases and J by 4 bases, 9 bases remained unmatched. The CDR3, as DNA: TGCGCCAGTAGCCCTAGCGGGAGAGGGTACGAGCAGTACTTC. It encodes CASSPSGRGYEQYF.

This clonotype has only one observation. The rearrangement links TRBV7-8 to TRBJ2-3, with D tentatively TRBD2 (6 bases). This CDR3 has 14 residues. Trimming removed 5 bases from V and 1 base from J, with 10 bases in between. Germline CDR1 and CDR2: SGHVS and FQNEAQ. The CDR3 coding sequence is TGTGCCAGCAGCCTGCGGGACGGCACAGATACGCAGTATTTT. It codes for CASSLRDGTDTQYF.

The genes are TRBV5-1 and TRBJ2-5; D is uncertain. The CDR3 extends over 15 amino acids. Germline CDR1 reads SGHRS; CDR2 reads YFSETQ. Trimming took 2 bases from V and 2 from J, leaving 13 bases between them. CDR3 DNA: TGCGCCAGCAGCTTTCGTGATCACCTTCAAGAGACCCAGTACTTC. Its protein is CASSFRDHLQETQYF.

The chain links TRBV23-1 to TRBJ1-1, with unresolved D. TRBV23-1 is an ORF, with its function uncertain. The CDR3 is 14 residues long. Trimming shortened V by 2 bases and J by 3 bases, and 10 bases separated the two germline ends. The CDR3 DNA sequence: TGCGCCAGCAGTCAAAACGGACGGCACACTGAAGCTTTCTTT. Translation: CASSQNGRHTEAFF.

V and J are TRBV20-1 and TRBJ1-1; no firm D call. The CDR3 sequence is 14 residues long. The V end lost 1 base, the J end lost 4 bases, and 13 bases lay between the germline ends. Germline loops: CDR1 DFQATT, CDR2 SNEGSKA (reference sequence). CDR3 nucleotides: TGCAGTGCTAGAGTTCCGACGCGGGGCACTGAAGCTTTCTTT. Translating gives CSARVPTRGTEAFF.

The chain carries TRBV12-3 or TRBV12-4 and TRBJ1-1, with TRBD1 matching 7 bases. This CDR3 is built from 15 residues. V shed 5 bases and J 4 bases; nucleotides not matched to a gene: 10. CDR3 sequence reads: CASSRRQGLPTEAFF. The CDR3 coding sequence is TGTGCCAGCAGTAGAAGACAGGGATTGCCCACTGAAGCTTTCTTT.

CDR3 nucleotide sequence: TGTGCCAGCAGAAAAGGGGCCGGTCCCTATGGCTACACCTTC. Translation: CASRKGAGPYGYTF. V gene TRBV25-1 combines with J gene TRBJ1-2; TRBD1 might be the D (5 bases). V lost 6 bases to trimming and J lost 4 bases, with 15 bases between them. The germline V gene encodes CDR1 MGHDK and CDR2 SYGVNS. The CDR3 covers 14 residues.